This TCR beta chain was captured by sequencing in a study of blood T cell repertoires in COVID-19. Study-wide context: The United States, Italy and Spain were the sources of the acute and convalescent COVID-19 samples. T cells, B-cell-depleted T cells, or PBMCs provided the cDNA or gDNA that served as material.

Original processing methods: Amplification of reference gene primers provided the estimated nucleated cell counts. Here immunoSEQ multiplex PCR was the method, and the copy in TCRdb shows in-frame clones only, minus some. The V and J calls and clone size are taken from that table; D and trimming were inferred from the DNA. The table lists about 73,000 clones, roughly 83% of them singletons. Sequenced material: peripheral blood. The receptor's source is a woman in her fifties or sixties with acute or convalescent COVID-19.

DNA of the CDR3: TGTGCCAGCAGTTTAGTCCGGGCGGGTACGCAGTATTTT. Its protein is CASSLVRAGTQYF. The chain links TRBV12-3 or TRBV12-4 to TRBJ2-3, with a possible D match to TRBD2 (5 bases). Trimming left V 1 base short and J 8 bases short, with 10 bases between. The CDR3 has 13 residues.